The rows below give T cell receptor beta chains drawn from one sample of a study of blood T cell repertoires in COVID-19. Here immunoSEQ multiplex PCR was the method, and the copy in TCRdb shows in-frame clones only, minus some. The table shows approximately 190,000 clones, with 82% occurring only once. The sequenced sample was peripheral blood. Source of these receptors: a woman aged 55 to 70 with COVID-19, enrolled during active disease. Each CDR3 is given with its conserved first and last residue. Expanded clones get a size class; other rows say once, few or many, or leave the size out.

abundance: once
v_gene: TRBV10-3
len: 18
CDR3aa: CAIKTPATGQGMGNEQFF

abundance: -
v_gene: TRBV5-8
len: 15
CDR3aa: CASSFRGRVYQPQHF

abundance: few
v_gene: TRBV6-1
len: 18
CDR3aa: CASSDLIQGEGTPYEQYF

abundance: -
v_gene: TRBV28
len: 16
CDR3aa: CASSSPRYRSYNEQFF

abundance: -
v_gene: TRBV4-1
len: 16
CDR3aa: CASSLTSGRITGELFF

abundance: -
v_gene: TRBV12-3/TRBV12-4
len: 11
CDR3aa: CASSELAEQFF

abundance: -
v_gene: TRBV6-5
len: 13
CDR3aa: CASSYGTGSGYTF

abundance: -
v_gene: TRBV3-1/TRBV3-2
len: 15
CDR3aa: CASSRGGARVNEQFF

abundance: -
v_gene: TRBV10-3
len: 13
CDR3aa: CATNGGLNTEAFF

abundance: -
v_gene: TRBV6-5
len: 14
CDR3aa: CASSGQNMNGELFF

abundance: once
v_gene: TRBV10-3
len: 17
CDR3aa: CAISEIPFSSYNSPLHF

abundance: many
v_gene: TRBV4-1
len: 16
CDR3aa: CASSQVQDRGTDTQYF

abundance: -
v_gene: TRBV3-1/TRBV3-2
len: 15
CDR3aa: CASSQVLADTGELFF

abundance: -
v_gene: TRBV28
len: 15
CDR3aa: CASFKTGSRYTEAFF

abundance: few
v_gene: TRBV23-1
len: 16
CDR3aa: CASSQSKDRDHYGYTF

abundance: -
v_gene: TRBV7-2
len: 15
CDR3aa: CASSFSGTSNTEAFF

abundance: -
v_gene: TRBV7-8
len: 21
CDR3aa: CASSLGGWASGRAVGKNIQYF

abundance: few
v_gene: TRBV18
len: 15
CDR3aa: CASSTDRGINQPQHF

abundance: -
v_gene: TRBV24-1
len: 12
CDR3aa: CATSVGGYGYTF

abundance: -
v_gene: TRBV3-1/TRBV3-2
len: 13
CDR3aa: CASGQVAGNTIYF

abundance: -
v_gene: TRBV29-1
len: 12
CDR3aa: CSGGQGAGELFF

abundance: -
v_gene: TRBV29-1
len: 12
CDR3aa: CSVSGTGNEAFF

abundance: -
v_gene: TRBV11-1
len: 15
CDR3aa: CASSLPAGGQETQYF

abundance: once
v_gene: TRBV27
len: 14
CDR3aa: CASSKWTGNTEAFF

abundance: -
v_gene: TRBV6-5
len: 16
CDR3aa: CASSSSLALAGETQYF

abundance: -
v_gene: TRBV3-1/TRBV3-2
len: 22
CDR3aa: CASSQPIHRLAGGRWNTGELFF

abundance: -
v_gene: TRBV30
len: 15
CDR3aa: CAWSPPDRVYSPLHF

abundance: -
v_gene: TRBV28
len: 17
CDR3aa: CASSKRTSGRLGGELFF

abundance: few
v_gene: TRBV11-3
len: 14
CDR3aa: CASSATGAGNTIYF

abundance: few
v_gene: TRBV28
len: 15
CDR3aa: CASSLNRGLVETQYF

abundance: -
v_gene: TRBV18
len: 13
CDR3aa: CASSPTGNPGYTF

abundance: -
v_gene: TRBV5-1
len: 16
CDR3aa: CASSPGTNLAKNIQYF

abundance: -
v_gene: TRBV2
len: 14
CDR3aa: CASSAQGKGNEQFF

abundance: -
v_gene: TRBV6-5
len: 14
CDR3aa: CASRLQGTNEKLFF

abundance: -
v_gene: TRBV3-1/TRBV3-2
len: 16
CDR3aa: CASSQRRGAVNSPLHF

abundance: -
v_gene: TRBV6-2/TRBV6-3
len: 15
CDR3aa: CASSFPWRAQETQYF

abundance: few
v_gene: TRBV18
len: 14
CDR3aa: CASSLAGGPNEQFF

abundance: -
v_gene: TRBV18
len: 14
CDR3aa: CASSPRDSRYEQYF

abundance: -
v_gene: TRBV7-9
len: 15
CDR3aa: CASSKQGVSSYGYTF

abundance: -
v_gene: TRBV30
len: 15
CDR3aa: CAWRPPGQPGNTIYF

abundance: -
v_gene: TRBV11-2
len: 16
CDR3aa: CASSLASGRARNEQFF

abundance: once
v_gene: TRBV6-5
len: 11
CDR3aa: CASGWTYEQYF

abundance: -
v_gene: TRBV2
len: 12
CDR3aa: CASSFSRDTQYF

abundance: -
v_gene: TRBV28
len: 12
CDR3aa: CASRRSDEKLFF

abundance: -
v_gene: TRBV6-1
len: 16
CDR3aa: CASSEAHRDRGGEQYF

abundance: few
v_gene: TRBV6-2/TRBV6-3
len: 18
CDR3aa: CASSSRTPGQSSYNEQFF

abundance: -
v_gene: TRBV28
len: 13
CDR3aa: CASSLLGGTEAFF

abundance: -
v_gene: TRBV6-1
len: 11
CDR3aa: CASSEYDEQYF

abundance: many
v_gene: TRBV15
len: 17
CDR3aa: CATSRDLLGRRGQPQHF

abundance: -
v_gene: TRBV7-3
len: 12
CDR3aa: CASSRRGGEQFF

abundance: -
v_gene: TRBV12-3/TRBV12-4
len: 12
CDR3aa: CASSPQGSGYTF

abundance: -
v_gene: TRBV7-2
len: 13
CDR3aa: CASSVDNGRTQYF

abundance: -
v_gene: TRBV11-2
len: 17
CDR3aa: CASSLRNTAGYYNEQFF

abundance: -
v_gene: TRBV30
len: 13
CDR3aa: CAWSVNREDEQFF

abundance: few
v_gene: TRBV6-6
len: 15
CDR3aa: CASTRAGTGLNIQYF

abundance: few
v_gene: TRBV21-1
len: 18
CDR3aa: CASSIKGQSRSSGNTIYF

abundance: -
v_gene: TRBV11-2
len: 16
CDR3aa: CASSLDRGQGRGGYTF

abundance: many
v_gene: TRBV5-8
len: 18
CDR3aa: CASISEPGLRSSYNEQFF

abundance: -
v_gene: TRBV6-5
len: 14
CDR3aa: CATHRDRLAHEQFF